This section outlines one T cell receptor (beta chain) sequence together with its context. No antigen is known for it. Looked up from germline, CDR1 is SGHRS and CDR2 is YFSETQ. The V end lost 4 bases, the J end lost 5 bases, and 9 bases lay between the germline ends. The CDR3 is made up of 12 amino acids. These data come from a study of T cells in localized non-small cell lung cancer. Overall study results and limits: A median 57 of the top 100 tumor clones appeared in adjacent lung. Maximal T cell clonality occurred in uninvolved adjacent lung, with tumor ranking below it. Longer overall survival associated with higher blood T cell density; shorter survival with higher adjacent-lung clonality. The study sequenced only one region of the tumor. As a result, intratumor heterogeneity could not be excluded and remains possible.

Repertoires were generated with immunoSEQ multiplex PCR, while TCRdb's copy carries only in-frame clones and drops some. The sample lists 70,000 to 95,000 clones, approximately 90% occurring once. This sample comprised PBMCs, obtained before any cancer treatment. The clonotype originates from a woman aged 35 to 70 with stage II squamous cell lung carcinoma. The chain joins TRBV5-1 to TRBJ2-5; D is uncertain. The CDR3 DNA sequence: TGCGCCAGCAGCGCCCGTCGGGAGACCCAGTACTTC. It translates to CASSARRETQYF. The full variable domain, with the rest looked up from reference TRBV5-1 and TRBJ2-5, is KAGVTQTPRYLIKTRGQQVTLSCSPISGHRSVSWYQQTPGQGLQFLFEYFSETQRNKGNFPGRFSGRQFSNSRSEMNVSTLELGDSALYLCASSARRETQYFGPGTRLLVL.